This is a list of T cell receptor beta chains from one sample in a study of blood T cell repertoires in COVID-19. Produced via immunoSEQ multiplex PCR; TCRdb's table is partial and in-frame only. The sample carries around 190,000 clones, around nine tenths recorded once. The sequenced material came from peripheral blood. These TCRs come from a man younger than 40 with acute or convalescent COVID-19. Each CDR3 is given with its conserved first and last residue. A D gene is named only where the DNA matches it firmly. Not every row has a clone size; where given, it reads once, few, many or a size class.

cdr3_nt cdr3_aa clone_size j_call v_call d_call
TGTGCCAGCAGCTTGGCGGCGGGGAACACAGATACGCAGTATTTT CASSLAAGNTDTQYF . TRBJ2-3 TRBV5-4 .
TGCAGCGTTGCCAAACAACGGGGGAGAGACGCTAACTATGGCTACACCTTC CSVAKQRGRDANYGYTF . TRBJ1-2 TRBV29-1 .
TGTGCCAGCAGCGCCAGCGGGAGGACTGAAGCTTTCTTT CASSASGRTEAFF . TRBJ1-1 TRBV6-5 .
TGTGCCACGGGGCAGGGGGCACACAATGAGCAGTTCTTC CATGQGAHNEQFF . TRBJ2-1 TRBV7-2 TRBD1
TGCGCCAGCAGCGCCGACAGGGAGAATCAGCCCCAGCATTTT CASSADRENQPQHF . TRBJ1-5 TRBV5-1 TRBD1
TGTGCCAGCAGCTCACCGGACAGGGGTTTCTCAAACACCATATATTTT CASSSPDRGFSNTIYF . TRBJ1-3 TRBV7-9 TRBD1
TGTGCCAGCAGCGTAGAAGCCCTAGGCAGGGCCTATGGCTACACCTTC CASSVEALGRAYGYTF . TRBJ1-2 TRBV9 .
TGTGCCAGCAGCTTGGGATTTCAAGGAGTTGGAAACACCATATATTTT CASSLGFQGVGNTIYF few TRBJ1-3 TRBV5-5 .
TGTGCCACCAATCAGTGGGGCAGCTCCTACGAGCAGTACTTC CATNQWGSSYEQYF . TRBJ2-7 TRBV28 .
TGTGCCAGCAGCCAAGGCGAAGCGGCCTACAATGAGCAGTTCTTC CASSQGEAAYNEQFF . TRBJ2-1 TRBV3-1/TRBV3-2 .
TGTGCCAGCAGCGGGGTAATAACCGGGATCCAAGGAAACACCATATATTTT CASSGVITGIQGNTIYF . TRBJ1-3 TRBV3-1/TRBV3-2 .
TGCAGCGTTGAACCGGCTAGCGGACTGGCCCTCAATGAGCAGTTCTTC CSVEPASGLALNEQFF . TRBJ2-1 TRBV29-1 TRBD2
TGTGCCAGCTCACCTAAGACAGGGGCCACCGGGGAGCTGTTTTTT CASSPKTGATGELFF few TRBJ2-2 TRBV18 TRBD1
TGTGCCAGCAGTCGGACAGATACGCAGTATTTT CASSRTDTQYF . TRBJ2-3 TRBV12-3/TRBV12-4 .
TGTGCCACCAGGAGGGATACGCAGTATTTT CATRRDTQYF . TRBJ2-3 TRBV9 .
TGTGCCAGCAGCTGGGACAGATTGACGGATACGCAGTATTTT CASSWDRLTDTQYF . TRBJ2-3 TRBV13 TRBD1